This paragraph reports one TCR beta chain. This sample is part of a study of cytomegalovirus exposure and HLA in healthy donors. The PCR made use of 60 Vbeta and 13 Jbeta primers. Sequencing was performed with immunoSEQ multiplex PCR; in TCRdb, only in-frame clones are kept and a portion is missing. The sample shows about 150,000 clones, approximately 80% of them seen only once. V trimming: 5 bases; J trimming: 8 bases; junction bases outside the gene matches: 7. The CDR3 sequence is 16 residues long. From germline, CDR1 is SEHNR and CDR2 FQNEAQ (reference sequence). The chain employs TRBV7-9 and TRBJ2-1; 15 bases map to TRBD2. This TCR was recovered from a man aged 30 to 45 in good health and CMV-seropositive. The specimen sequenced was PBMCs. The CDR3: CASSPRTSGRAYEQFF. The CDR3 nucleotides read TGTGCCAGCAGCCCCCGGACTAGCGGGAGGGCCTATGAGCAGTTCTTC.